The rows below give T cell receptor beta chains drawn from one sample of a study of cytomegalovirus exposure and HLA in healthy donors. Profiled with immunoSEQ multiplex PCR; TCRdb holds only in-frame clones, not every one. Of around 130,000 clones in the sample, around nine tenths were seen once. What was sequenced was PBMCs. The receptors were sampled from a man aged 30-40 years in good health and CMV-seronegative. The CDR3 runs from the conserved cysteine through the conserved F or W.

V gene: TRBV2
CDR3 length: 15
CDR3 protein: CASRDRGVPNQPQHF

V gene: TRBV11-2
CDR3 length: 14
CDR3 protein: CASSHGQALYEQYF

V gene: TRBV9
CDR3 length: 16
CDR3 protein: CASSVVPIQGAGEAFF

V gene: TRBV19
CDR3 length: 11
CDR3 protein: CASNFGTEAFF

V gene: TRBV6-6
CDR3 length: 14
CDR3 protein: CASSYSGGADGYTF

V gene: TRBV4-2
CDR3 length: 16
CDR3 protein: CASSQRDTSGINEQFF

V gene: TRBV5-6
CDR3 length: 14
CDR3 protein: CASSTGTGAREQYF

V gene: TRBV5-1
CDR3 length: 18
CDR3 protein: CASSIGMVRGMNTGELFF

V gene: TRBV5-5
CDR3 length: 16
CDR3 protein: CASSRGFGTEGYGYTF

V gene: TRBV10-3
CDR3 length: 16
CDR3 protein: CAISGGRSPMNTEAFF